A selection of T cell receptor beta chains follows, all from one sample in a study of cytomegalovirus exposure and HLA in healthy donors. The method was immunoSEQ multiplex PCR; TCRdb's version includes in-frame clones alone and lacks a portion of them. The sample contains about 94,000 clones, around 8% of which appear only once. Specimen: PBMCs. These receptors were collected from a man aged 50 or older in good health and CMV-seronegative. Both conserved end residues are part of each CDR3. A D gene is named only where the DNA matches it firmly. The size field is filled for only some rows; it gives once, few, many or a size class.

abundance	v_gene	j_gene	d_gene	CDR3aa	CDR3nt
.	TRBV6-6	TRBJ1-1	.	CASSSQGGHTEAFF	TGTGCCAGCAGTAGCCAGGGTGGGCACACTGAAGCTTTCTTT
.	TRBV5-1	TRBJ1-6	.	CASSRGTAVVNSPLHF	TGCGCCAGCAGCCGGGGGACTGCTGTTGTTAATTCACCCCTCCACTTT
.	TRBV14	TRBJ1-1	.	CASSLSGRNTEAFF	TGTGCCAGCAGCCTGTCAGGCAGGAACACTGAAGCTTTCTTT
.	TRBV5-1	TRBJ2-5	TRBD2	CASSLGGLQETQYF	TGCGCCAGCAGCTTGGGGGGACTACAAGAGACCCAGTACTTC
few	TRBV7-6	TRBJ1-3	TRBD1	CASSFGQGRTGNTIYF	TGTGCCAGCAGCTTTGGACAGGGGAGGACTGGAAACACCATATATTTT
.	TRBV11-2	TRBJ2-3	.	CASSSGRFTQYF	TGTGCCAGCAGCTCCGGCAGGTTTACGCAGTATTTT
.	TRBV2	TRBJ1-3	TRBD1	CASTDRVTGNTIYF	TGTGCCAGCACTGACAGGGTCACTGGAAACACCATATATTTT
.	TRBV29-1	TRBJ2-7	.	CSVQDSWVQYF	TGCAGCGTTCAGGACAGCTGGGTGCAGTACTTC
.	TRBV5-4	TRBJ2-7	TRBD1	CASSSGTGRYEQYF	TGTGCCAGCAGCTCTGGGACAGGGCGTTACGAGCAGTACTTC
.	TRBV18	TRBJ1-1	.	CASSPTTSMNTEAFF	TGTGCCAGCTCACCTACGACATCGATGAACACTGAAGCTTTCTTT
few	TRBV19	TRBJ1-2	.	CASSIIPGGSYTF	TGTGCCAGTAGTATAATTCCCGGCGGTAGCTACACCTTC
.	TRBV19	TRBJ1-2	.	CASSIAGSDGYTF	TGTGCCAGTAGTATCGCTGGGAGTGATGGCTACACCTTC
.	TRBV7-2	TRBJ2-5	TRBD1	CASRRDRGQETQYF	TGTGCCAGCAGACGAGACAGGGGACAAGAGACCCAGTACTTC
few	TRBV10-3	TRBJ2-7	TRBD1	CAISESGTVYEQYF	TGTGCCATCAGTGAGTCTGGGACAGTCTACGAGCAGTACTTC
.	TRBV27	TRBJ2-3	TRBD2	CASSSTSGSADTQYF	TGTGCCAGCAGTTCGACTAGCGGGAGCGCAGATACGCAGTATTTT
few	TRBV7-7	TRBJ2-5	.	CASSPTTWETQYF	TGTGCTAGCAGCCCGACAACCTGGGAGACCCAGTACTTC
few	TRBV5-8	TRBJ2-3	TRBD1	CASSLDRGLVDTQYF	TGTGCCAGCAGCTTGGACAGGGGGCTAGTAGATACGCAGTATTTT
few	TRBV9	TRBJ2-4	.	CASSAGSMRGGNIQYF	TGTGCCAGCAGCGCCGGTAGTATGAGGGGAGGAAACATTCAGTACTTC
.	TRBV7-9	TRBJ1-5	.	CASSLGQKQNQPQHF	TGTGCCAGCAGCTTAGGACAGAAACAAAATCAGCCCCAGCATTTT
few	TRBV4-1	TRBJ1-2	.	CASSQAGGAYGYTF	TGCGCCAGCAGCCAAGCTGGGGGCGCCTATGGCTACACCTTC
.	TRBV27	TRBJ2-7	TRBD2	CASSPRTSGSQGEQYF	TGTGCCAGCAGTCCTCGGACTAGCGGGAGTCAGGGCGAGCAGTACTTC
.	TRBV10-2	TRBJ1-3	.	CASSDWRGSSGNTIYF	TGCGCCAGCAGTGACTGGCGGGGCAGCTCTGGAAACACCATATATTTT
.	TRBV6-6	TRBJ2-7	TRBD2	CASSPGTNYEQYF	TGTGCCAGCAGTCCCGGGACTAACTACGAGCAGTACTTC
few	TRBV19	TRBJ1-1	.	CASSIDRDTEAFF	TGTGCCAGTAGTATAGATCGGGACACTGAAGCTTTCTTT
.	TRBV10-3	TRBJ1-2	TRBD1	CAISVDRGSYGYTF	TGTGCCATCAGTGTGGACAGGGGGAGCTATGGCTACACCTTC
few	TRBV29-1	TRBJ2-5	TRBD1	CSSRGLALETQYF	TGCAGCTCCAGGGGGCTCGCTTTAGAGACCCAGTACTTC
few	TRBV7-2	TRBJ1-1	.	CASSSRQVREAFF	TGTGCCAGCAGCTCCAGACAGGTGAGAGAAGCTTTCTTT
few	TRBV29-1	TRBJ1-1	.	CSVHKNTEAFF	TGCAGCGTACACAAGAACACTGAAGCTTTCTTT
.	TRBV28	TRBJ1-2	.	CASEPPGQSGYTF	TGTGCCAGCGAACCTCCGGGACAATCCGGCTACACCTTC
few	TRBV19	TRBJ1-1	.	CASRLTYEAFF	TGTGCCAGTAGATTGACATATGAAGCTTTCTTT
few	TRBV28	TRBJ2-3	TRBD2	CASSSTLAGEDTQYF	TGTGCCAGCAGTTCCACCCTAGCGGGAGAAGATACGCAGTATTTT
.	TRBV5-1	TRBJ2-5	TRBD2	CASSSLGLAEETQYF	TGCGCCAGCAGCTCACTAGGGCTAGCGGAAGAGACCCAGTACTTC
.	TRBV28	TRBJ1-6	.	CASSLRGGSLTLHF	TGTGCCAGCAGTTTACGGGGTGGAAGCCTCACCCTCCACTTT
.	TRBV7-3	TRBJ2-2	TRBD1	CASSLTGGDGTGELFF	TGTGCCAGCAGCTTGACAGGGGGCGATGGCACCGGGGAGCTGTTTTTT
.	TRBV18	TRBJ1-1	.	CASSPREISTEAFF	TGTGCCAGCTCACCACGCGAGATTAGCACTGAAGCTTTCTTT
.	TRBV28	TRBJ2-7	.	CASSLIAPTYEQYF	TGTGCCAGCAGTTTAATAGCGCCGACCTACGAGCAGTACTTC
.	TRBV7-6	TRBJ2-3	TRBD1	CASSLGTGGPDTQYF	TGTGCCAGCAGCTTAGGGACAGGGGGCCCAGATACGCAGTATTTT
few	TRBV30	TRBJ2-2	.	CAWSVRGHRTGELFF	TGTGCCTGGAGTGTACGCGGACACCGCACCGGGGAGCTGTTTTTT
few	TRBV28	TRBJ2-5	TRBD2	CASSGTSGGPQETQYF	TGTGCCAGCAGCGGGACTAGCGGGGGACCCCAAGAGACCCAGTACTTC
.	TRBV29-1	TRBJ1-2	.	CSTQVGSGYGYTF	TGCAGCACCCAAGTGGGGAGCGGTTATGGCTACACCTTC
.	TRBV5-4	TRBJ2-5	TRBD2	CASSLGLAGQPQETQYF	TGTGCCAGCAGCTTGGGTCTAGCGGGACAACCCCAAGAGACCCAGTACTTC
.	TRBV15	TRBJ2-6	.	CATSRKGGGSGANVLTF	TGTGCCACCAGCAGGAAGGGGGGGGGCTCAGGGGCCAACGTCCTGACTTTC
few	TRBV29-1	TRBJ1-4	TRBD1	CSVEAGQGAVEKLFF	TGCAGCGTTGAGGCCGGACAGGGGGCGGTTGAAAAACTGTTTTTT